Listed below are T cell receptor beta chains from one sample, sequenced in a study of shared clonotypes between healthy human individuals. The table came from immunoSEQ multiplex PCR; TCRdb's copy has only in-frame clones and leaves some out. Of a few million clones in the sample, approximately 90% were seen once. Sequenced input: naive CD4+ T cells sorted from blood. Every receptor here comes from a man aged 18 to 35 in good health. CDR3s include the opening cysteine and the closing phenylalanine or tryptophan. A D gene is named only where the DNA matches it firmly. Some rows mark clone size as missing; the rest say once, few, many or name a class of expanded clone.

v_call	d_call	clone_size	j_call	cdr3_aa	cdr3_nt
TRBV19	TRBD1	NA	TRBJ2-7	CASRRTGTEDYEQYF	TGTGCCAGCCGGCGAACCGGGACAGAAGACTACGAGCAGTACTTC
TRBV7-2	NA	NA	TRBJ2-1	CASSVRPRHGEQFF	TGTGCCAGCAGTGTGCGGCCACGGCATGGGGAGCAGTTCTTC
TRBV11-2	NA	NA	TRBJ2-7	CASRYRTGTYEQYF	TGTGCCAGCAGATATAGGACTGGTACATACGAGCAGTACTTC
TRBV6-1	NA	NA	TRBJ1-6	CASNPQPGSPLHF	TGTGCCAGCAACCCGCAGCCCGGGTCACCCCTCCACTTT
TRBV9	NA	NA	TRBJ1-3	CASSVGGRSSGNTIYF	TGTGCCAGCAGCGTAGGGGGACGTTCCTCTGGAAACACCATATATTTT
TRBV6-5	NA	few	TRBJ1-5	CASSPTYGQPQHF	TGTGCCAGCAGTCCGACGTACGGTCAGCCCCAGCATTTT
TRBV28	NA	NA	TRBJ1-6	CASSSLTFTYNSPLHF	TGTGCCAGCAGCTCCCTAACGTTCACCTATAATTCACCCCTCCACTTT
TRBV4-3	NA	NA	TRBJ2-5	CASSQGIQETQYF	TGCGCCAGCAGCCAAGGCATACAAGAGACCCAGTACTTC
TRBV6-5	NA	NA	TRBJ1-2	CASNDRGLDYGYTF	TGTGCCAGCAACGATCGGGGCTTAGATTATGGCTACACCTTC
TRBV2	TRBD1	once	TRBJ2-7	CASRAGQGYHEQYF	TGTGCCAGCAGGGCGGGACAGGGGTACCACGAGCAGTACTTC
TRBV7-2	TRBD1	NA	TRBJ2-1	CASRGQAVFYNEQFF	TGTGCCAGCAGGGGACAGGCAGTTTTCTACAATGAGCAGTTCTTC
TRBV6-1	NA	NA	TRBJ1-3	CASTPVTNSGNTIYF	TGTGCCAGCACCCCCGTAACAAACTCTGGAAACACCATATATTTT
TRBV28	NA	once	TRBJ2-7	CASSFPGPYEQYF	TGTGCCAGCAGTTTTCCAGGGCCCTACGAGCAGTACTTC
TRBV5-6	TRBD1	NA	TRBJ1-6	CASSLKGGGFSPLHF	TGTGCCAGCAGCTTGAAAGGGGGCGGATTCTCACCCCTCCACTTT
TRBV7-9	TRBD1	NA	TRBJ1-1	CASSVQGPNTEAFF	TGTGCCAGCAGCGTACAGGGGCCGAACACTGAAGCTTTCTTT
TRBV7-3	NA	NA	TRBJ2-2	CASSLQGTGELFF	TGTGCCAGCAGCTTACAGGGGACCGGGGAGCTGTTTTTT
TRBV30	NA	NA	TRBJ2-5	CAWSVETRGTQYF	TGTGCCTGGAGTGTAGAGACTAGGGGAACCCAGTACTTC
TRBV29-1	TRBD1	NA	TRBJ2-7	CSVGGTVVYEQYF	TGCAGCGTTGGGGGGACAGTGGTCTACGAGCAGTACTTC
TRBV6-5	TRBD1	NA	TRBJ1-4	CASSTGQGYSEKLFF	TGTGCCAGCAGTACAGGACAGGGGTATTCTGAAAAACTGTTTTTT
TRBV13	NA	NA	TRBJ2-4	CASSLGPGRAKNIQYF	TGTGCCAGCAGCTTAGGTCCGGGGCGAGCCAAAAACATTCAGTACTTC
TRBV5-6	NA	NA	TRBJ1-6	CASSLARGGMPSYNSPLHF	TGTGCCAGCAGCTTGGCCCGGGGAGGGATGCCCTCCTATAATTCACCCCTCCACTTT
TRBV6-6	NA	NA	TRBJ1-4	CASSPRGVGEKLFF	TGTGCCAGCAGCCCCCGGGGCGTCGGTGAAAAACTGTTTTTT
TRBV5-1	NA	NA	TRBJ2-3	CASRGARDSPWDTQYF	TGCGCCAGCAGGGGGGCCCGGGACTCTCCATGGGATACGCAGTATTTT
TRBV30	TRBD1	NA	TRBJ2-7	CAWGNTPGQGFNEQYF	TGTGCCTGGGGCAACACGCCGGGACAGGGGTTCAACGAGCAGTACTTC
TRBV28	NA	NA	TRBJ1-6	CASSPTASYNSPLHF	TGTGCCAGCAGTCCGACAGCCTCCTATAATTCACCCCTCCACTTT
TRBV9	TRBD2	NA	TRBJ2-3	CASKRGLAGEEDTQYF	TGTGCCAGCAAAAGGGGTCTAGCGGGAGAAGAAGATACGCAGTATTTT
TRBV5-4	TRBD1	NA	TRBJ1-2	CASSRTGQGTSVEGYTF	TGTGCCAGCAGCCGCACTGGACAGGGGACCTCTGTTGAGGGCTACACCTTC
TRBV6-1	TRBD1	NA	TRBJ2-5	CASSERSGGGQETQYF	TGTGCCAGCAGTGAACGGTCAGGGGGTGGGCAAGAGACCCAGTACTTC
TRBV11-2	NA	NA	TRBJ1-5	CASSFAPRTVYSNQPQHF	TGTGCCAGCAGCTTTGCCCCACGGACAGTTTATAGCAATCAGCCCCAGCATTTT
TRBV6-1	NA	NA	TRBJ2-7	CASRLTASYEQYF	TGTGCCAGCAGACTGACAGCTTCCTACGAGCAGTACTTC
TRBV5-1	NA	NA	TRBJ1-4	CASSGGGAGEKLFF	TGCGCCAGCAGCGGGGGCGGAGCGGGAGAAAAACTGTTTTTT
TRBV10-2	TRBD1	NA	TRBJ2-7	CASSESPTGSSYEQYF	TGCGCCAGCAGTGAGTCCCCGACAGGGAGCTCCTACGAGCAGTACTTC
TRBV5-1	NA	once	TRBJ2-3	CASSLGGPTDTQYF	TGCGCCAGCAGCTTGGGAGGCCCCACAGATACGCAGTATTTT
TRBV10-1	NA	once	TRBJ2-7	CASSPGPSSYEQYF	TGCGCCAGCAGTCCCGGGCCAAGCTCCTACGAGCAGTACTTC
TRBV25-1	TRBD1	NA	TRBJ2-7	CASTKAGQGAYEQYF	TGTGCCAGCACGAAGGCCGGGCAGGGGGCGTACGAGCAGTACTTC
TRBV5-6	NA	NA	TRBJ1-1	CASTYRMNTEAFF	TGTGCCAGCACCTATAGAATGAACACTGAAGCTTTCTTT
TRBV5-1	TRBD1	NA	TRBJ1-1	CASSLLPGQGGANTEAFF	TGCGCCAGCAGCTTGCTACCGGGACAGGGGGGAGCGAACACTGAAGCTTTCTTT
TRBV2	TRBD2	NA	TRBJ2-5	CASTWGALAGETQYF	TGTGCCAGCACTTGGGGGGCACTAGCGGGAGAGACCCAGTACTTC
TRBV7-2	TRBD1	NA	TRBJ2-2	CASSGQGIGELFF	TGTGCCAGCAGCGGACAGGGGATCGGGGAGCTGTTTTTT
TRBV5-6	NA	NA	TRBJ2-1	CASSLDISGLLRPYNEQFF	TGTGCCAGCAGCTTGGATATTTCGGGACTCCTCCGGCCCTACAATGAGCAGTTCTTC
TRBV5-6	NA	few	TRBJ1-1	CASTSSTEAFF	TGTGCCAGCACCTCTAGCACTGAAGCTTTCTTT